This entry lists 19 T cell receptor beta chains sequenced from one sample in a study of cytomegalovirus exposure and HLA in healthy donors. A multiplex PCR was run with 60 Vbeta primers and 13 Jbeta primers. Sequenced by immunoSEQ multiplex PCR; TCRdb stores in-frame clones only, minus some. Here the sample spans roughly 100,000 clones, around four fifths being singletons. Sequencing was done on a sample of PBMCs. Receptor source: a female donor in good health and CMV-seropositive.

The J gene is TRBJ2-5, the V gene TRBV4-1, with 11 bases matching TRBD2. CDR3 size: 16 residues. Germline V gene sequence: CDR1 MGHRA, CDR2 YSYEKL. The ends lost 6 bases at V and 1 base at J; junction bases unmatched: 7. CDR3 sequence: CASRRIGTSGQETQYF. The CDR3 DNA follows: TGCGCCAGCAGACGAATTGGGACTAGCGGCCAAGAGACCCAGTACTTC.

V is TRBV28 and J is TRBJ2-2; TRBD1 matches at 7 bases. Germline V gene lookup returns CDR1 MDHEN and CDR2 SYDVKM. J lost 4 bases, V lost 6 bases, and 11 bases had no gene match. This CDR3 spans 16 amino acids. The CDR3 coding sequence is TGTGCCAGCAGCTCCTTGACAGGGATTATCACCGGGGAGCTGTTTTTT. Its translation is CASSSLTGIITGELFF.

The genes are TRBV5-1 and TRBJ2-2; TRBD1 aligns across 8 bases. The V gene end was trimmed by 7 bases and the J gene end by 4 bases; junction bases not matched to a gene: 9. This CDR3 region has 15 residues. Germline values: CDR1 SGHRS, CDR2 YFSETQ. The CDR3 nucleotides read TGCGCCAGCTTCTCCGGGACAGGTGTCACCGGGGAGCTGTTTTTT. Residues: CASFSGTGVTGELFF.

This chain joins TRBV15 and TRBJ2-1, with a possible D match to TRBD2 (7 bases). Looked up from germline, CDR1 is LNHNV and CDR2 is YYDKDF (reference sequence). V lost 3 bases, J lost 7 bases, and 13 bases lay in between. There are 14 residues in the CDR3. The CDR3: CATSRGGAENEQFF. In DNA, the CDR3 is TGTGCCACCAGCAGGGGGGGGGCAGAGAATGAGCAGTTCTTC. Variable domain in full (rest from reference TRBV15 and TRBJ2-1): DAMVIQNPRYQVTQFGKPVTLSCSQTLNHNVMYWYQQKSSQAPKLLFHYYDKDFNNEADTPDNFQSRRPNTSFCFLDIRSPGLGDTAMYLCATSRGGAENEQFFGPGTRLTVL.

The chain joins TRBV9 to TRBJ2-2; 10 bases are a match to TRBD2. Germline V lookup: CDR1 SGDLS, CDR2 YYNGEE. With 0 bases clipped from V and 5 bases from J, the junction kept 4 bases outside the gene matches. CDR3 length: 16 residues. CDR3 loop: CASSVGLAGGTGELFF. DNA for the CDR3: TGTGCCAGCAGCGTAGGATTAGCGGGAGGTACCGGGGAGCTGTTTTTT.

The chain recombines TRBV7-9 with TRBJ2-7; D perhaps matches TRBD2 (6 bases). V dropped 5 bases and J dropped 4 bases, with 12 bases sitting between them. CDR1 is SEHNR and CDR2 is FQNEAQ in the germline V gene (reference sequence). CDR3 length equals 13 residues. The CDR3 region has the DNA TGTGCCAGCAGCCCCCGGGACTTTTACGAGCAGTACTTC. This translates into CASSPRDFYEQYF.

V and J are TRBV29-1 and TRBJ1-5; tentatively, D is TRBD1 (5 bases). The germline V and J ends were trimmed by 4 bases and 3 bases, with 10 bases remaining between them. Germline CDR1 is SQVTM and CDR2 is ANQGSEA. The CDR3 spans 13 residues. This CDR3 is CSVARGFNQPQHF. CDR3 nucleotides: TGCAGCGTTGCTAGGGGTTTCAATCAGCCCCAGCATTTT.

The chain is built from TRBV7-2 and TRBJ1-6; TRBD1 is a possible D gene (5 bases). With 7 bases removed from V and 7 bases from J, the gap between germline ends came to 17 bases. Germline CDR1 reads SGHTA; CDR2 reads FQGNSA. There are 15 residues in the CDR3. This chain's CDR3 is CASKTRGTNNSPLHF. The CDR3 DNA reads as TGTGCCAGCAAGACTCGGGGGACCAACAATTCACCCCTCCACTTT.

V usage is TRBV7-9 and J usage is TRBJ1-1; possibly TRBD1 for D (6 bases). The V and J ends lost 5 bases and 0 bases respectively, with 13 bases between them. The CDR3 has 15 residues. Germline-derived CDR1 and CDR2 are SEHNR and FQNEAQ (reference sequence). The CDR3: CASSRTAFMNTEAFF. The CDR3 nucleotides are TGTGCCAGCAGCCGGACAGCTTTTATGAACACTGAAGCTTTCTTT.

This clone was detected only once. The J gene is TRBJ1-6, the V gene TRBV19; D gene uncertain. V lost 3 bases and J lost 7, with 10 bases in between. Germline CDR1 is LNHDA and CDR2 is SQIVND (reference sequence). This CDR3 comprises 14 residues. CDR3 sequence (DNA): TGTGCCAGTAGTATCAGAGGCCCCAATTCACCCCTCCACTTT. Amino acids: CASSIRGPNSPLHF.

The count of this clone is one. This sequence joins TRBV28 and TRBJ1-2, with unresolved D. Trimming cost V 3 bases and J 5 bases, with 7 bases left between them. Germline V gene lookup returns CDR1 MDHEN and CDR2 SYDVKM. The CDR3 totals 12 residues. This chain's CDR3 is CASSLRQYGYTF. In DNA form, the CDR3 reads TGTGCCAGCAGTTTGAGGCAGTATGGCTACACCTTC.

The chain recombines TRBV5-4 with TRBJ2-7, with 8 bases fitting TRBD1. Unmatched junction bases numbered 9, after V lost 4 bases and J lost 3 bases. This CDR3 has 15 residues. Looked up from germline, CDR1 is SGHNT and CDR2 is YYREEE (reference sequence). In DNA, the CDR3 is TGTGCCAGCAGCCTCGGACAGGGTAAAAGCTACGAGCAGTACTTC. Protein: CASSLGQGKSYEQYF.

The rearrangement uses TRBV27 and TRBJ1-2; D is perhaps TRBD1 (5 bases). The CDR3 runs 13 residues. CDR1 is MNHEY, CDR2 SMNVEV, per germline (reference sequence). The V end was cut by 5 bases, the J end by 1 base, with 8 bases between. The CDR3 nucleotides are TGTGCCAGCAGTCCTCAGGGTAACTATGGCTACACCTTC. Its protein is CASSPQGNYGYTF.

The chain employs TRBV7-9 and TRBJ2-2; tentative D call: TRBD1 (6 bases). The ends were cut back, 4 bases at V and 0 bases at J, with 12 bases in the middle. The CDR3 covers 16 residues. Germline values: CDR1 SEHNR, CDR2 FQNEAQ (reference sequence). The CDR3 coding sequence is TGTGCCAGCAGCTCTCTCGGGACATCGAACACCGGGGAGCTGTTTTTT. This gives the protein CASSSLGTSNTGELFF.

This clone is a singleton in its sample. The rearrangement joins TRBV2 to TRBJ2-7; 7 nucleotides match TRBD1. The V and J ends lost 4 bases and 2 bases, in that order; junction bases with no gene match: 8. The germline gives CDR1 SNHLY, CDR2 FYNNEI. The CDR3 is 15 amino acids. The CDR3 DNA sequence: TGTGCCAGCAGTGGAGAGGACAGGACAACCTACGAGCAGTACTTC. It yields the protein CASSGEDRTTYEQYF.

The chain is built from TRBV28 and TRBJ1-2; the D is unclear. The germline V gene encodes CDR1 MDHEN and CDR2 SYDVKM. Trimming stripped 4 bases from V and 7 bases from J, with 16 bases between. This CDR3 has 14 amino acids. The CDR3 spells CASSSAGILGGYTF. The CDR3 coding sequence is TGTGCCAGCAGTTCCGCAGGTATTCTGGGTGGCTACACCTTC.

The chain employs TRBV5-1 and TRBJ2-5; D is possibly TRBD1 (5 bases). The germline V gene has CDR1 SGHRS and CDR2 YFSETQ. V lost 0 bases to trimming and J lost 3 bases, with 12 bases between them. The CDR3 is made up of 15 amino acids. CDR3 sequence: CASSLDPSGKETQYF. In DNA, the CDR3 is TGCGCCAGCAGCTTGGATCCGTCAGGGAAAGAGACCCAGTACTTC.

The chain joins TRBV7-9 to TRBJ2-5; D possibly corresponds to TRBD2 (6 bases). Per germline, CDR1 SEHNR and CDR2 FQNEAQ (reference sequence). The CDR3 loop spans 14 amino acids. V shed 6 bases and J shed 2 bases, with 13 bases lying between them. CDR3 residues: CASSYTSPQETQYF. Here the CDR3 DNA reads TGTGCCAGCAGTTATACTAGCCCTCAAGAGACCCAGTACTTC.

This clone has just one count. The chain has TRBV7-2 and TRBJ1-2; TRBD1 might be the D (6 bases). In germline, CDR1 is SGHTA, CDR2 FQGNSA. The CDR3 is made up of 15 amino acids. With 1 base removed from V and 5 bases from J, the gap between germline ends came to 14 bases. CDR3 region: CASSLDPGHLYGYTF. CDR3 nucleotide sequence: TGTGCCAGCAGCTTAGACCCGGGACACCTTTATGGCTACACCTTC. Full variable domain (remainder filled in from reference TRBV7-2 and TRBJ1-2): GAGVSQSPSNKVTEKGKDVELRCDPISGHTALYWYRQSLGQGLEFLIYFQGNSAPDKSGLPSDRFSAERTGGSVSTLTIQRTQQEDSAVYLCASSLDPGHLYGYTFGSGTRLTVV.